This is a list of T cell receptor beta chains from one sample in a study of yellow fever vaccine responses in identical twins. Each CDR3 protein gets one entry after TCRdb re-called the RT-PCR reads with MiXCR. This sample has 35,000 or so distinct CDR3 sequences, with about three fifths found just once. The sequenced sample was T cells from blood (PBMCs), unsorted or a sorted subset (not recorded which), obtained before or after yellow fever vaccination (not recorded which). Every receptor here comes from a woman younger than 30 who received the yellow fever vaccine. Each CDR3 is given without its conserved first and last residue. The order of the fields is V gene, J gene, CDR3 protein.

V: TRBV7-9; J: TRBJ2-4; CDR3: ASSSTGPQNIQY
V: TRBV18; J: TRBJ1-1; CDR3: ASSPSTARINTEAF
V: TRBV11-2; J: TRBJ1-6; CDR3: ASSLGQGSSPLH
V: TRBV2; J: TRBJ2-1; CDR3: ASSGLAVYNEQF
V: TRBV29-1; J: TRBJ2-1; CDR3: SIIRGQYNEQF
V: TRBV6-1; J: TRBJ2-7; CDR3: ASRENYEQY
V: TRBV3-1; J: TRBJ2-7; CDR3: ASTQASSYEQY
V: TRBV5-1; J: TRBJ1-4; CDR3: ASRGPNEKLF
V: TRBV3-1; J: TRBJ2-1; CDR3: ASSPGTSGRNEQF
V: TRBV4-3; J: TRBJ2-1; CDR3: ASSPGLAGVDEQF
V: TRBV7-9; J: TRBJ2-1; CDR3: ASSWSSYNEQF
V: TRBV9; J: TRBJ2-3; CDR3: ASSAGHSLITDTQY
V: TRBV29-1; J: TRBJ2-3; CDR3: SVYPGQGTDTQY
V: TRBV11-3; J: TRBJ2-3; CDR3: ASSYGGDTQY
V: TRBV14; J: TRBJ2-7; CDR3: ASSQGYEQY
V: TRBV11-3; J: TRBJ2-7; CDR3: ASSLGQIYEQY
V: TRBV29-1; J: TRBJ1-2; CDR3: SVVKVGLGYT
V: TRBV27; J: TRBJ2-3; CDR3: ASMQANTQY
V: TRBV10-3; J: TRBJ1-6; CDR3: AISESMLRTADNSPLH
V: TRBV15; J: TRBJ1-3; CDR3: ATSLGGTGGNTIY
V: TRBV11-3; J: TRBJ1-2; CDR3: ASSTGTGPYGYT
V: TRBV4-2; J: TRBJ2-7; CDR3: ASSQGGAPYEQY
V: TRBV12-3/TRBV12-4; J: TRBJ2-1; CDR3: ASSWGTGLGNEQF
V: TRBV12-3/TRBV12-4; J: TRBJ2-1; CDR3: ASKGTVEQF
V: TRBV6-5; J: TRBJ2-5; CDR3: ASSYSGEGAETQY
V: TRBV19; J: TRBJ1-3; CDR3: ASSGQSGNTIY
V: TRBV2; J: TRBJ1-4; CDR3: ASKGTEEKLF
V: TRBV5-1; J: TRBJ1-1; CDR3: ASSTPYGATEAF
V: TRBV9; J: TRBJ2-2; CDR3: ASSAFWSGSTGELF
V: TRBV24-1; J: TRBJ2-3; CDR3: ATGSPFSDTQY
V: TRBV4-2; J: TRBJ2-5; CDR3: ASSQDTSGGAGRRETQY
V: TRBV2; J: TRBJ2-1; CDR3: ASRLSGGANEQF
V: TRBV16; J: TRBJ1-6; CDR3: ASSIGSSYNSPLH
V: TRBV18; J: TRBJ1-2; CDR3: ASSTGANYGYT
V: TRBV2; J: TRBJ1-5; CDR3: ASSDRVSFQPQH
V: TRBV18; J: TRBJ1-4; CDR3: ASSRGGEKLF
V: TRBV20-1; J: TRBJ2-5; CDR3: SAHRVRTETQY
V: TRBV18; J: TRBJ2-3; CDR3: ASSPPPTDTQY
V: TRBV24-1; J: TRBJ1-5; CDR3: ATTNGTGVYQPQH
V: TRBV25-1; J: TRBJ1-4; CDR3: ATSPGGVEKLF
V: TRBV7-1; J: TRBJ2-7; CDR3: ASSSTGDEQY
V: TRBV19; J: TRBJ2-2; CDR3: ASSIMRGDGELF
V: TRBV12-3/TRBV12-4; J: TRBJ1-1; CDR3: ASSLLRWNTEAF
V: TRBV11-3; J: TRBJ2-1; CDR3: ASSLVSVSPNEQF